The 22 T cell receptor beta chains below come from one sample, sequenced in a study of T cell responses to AZD1222 COVID-19 vaccine (dated by TCRdb to 2020 to 2023). According to the study, the label for this sample's time point signals: about 28 days (+/-7) after the second vaccine dose. The library was produced with the immunoSEQ multiplex PCR assay. In its TCRdb copy, this immuneACCESS table keeps in-frame sequences only and misses some clones. Where compared with another copy, unresolved V genes explain less than half of these, and the others have no known cause. Recorded for this sample are 180,000 or so clones; under 95% of them occurred a single time. The ten largest clonotypes hold approximately 1.2% of the sample. Sequenced material: peripheral blood, taken 28 days after the second AZD1222 dose. These receptors were obtained from an adult who received the AZD1222 COVID-19 vaccine.

This chain joins TRBV7-8 and TRBJ1-2; D call uncertain. The CDR3 is 15 amino acids. V was trimmed by 5 bases and J by 0 bases, leaving 13 bases between them. The germline gives CDR1 SGHVS, CDR2 FQNEAQ. CDR3 protein: CASSPYLRANYGYTF. For the CDR3, the DNA is TGTGCCAGCAGCCCGTACTTGAGGGCTAACTATGGCTACACCTTC.

The chain couples TRBV5-1 to TRBJ2-3; the match to TRBD2 covers 14 bases. CDR1 and CDR2 (germline): SGHRS, YFSETQ. The CDR3 has 17 residues. Trimming removed 2 bases from V and 5 bases from J; junction bases left unmatched: 7. CDR3 residues: CASSFGTSGGAVDTQYF. CDR3 sequence (DNA): TGCGCCAGCAGCTTCGGGACTAGCGGGGGTGCTGTAGATACGCAGTATTTT.

This clone was seen a single time. V is TRBV5-4 and J is TRBJ2-3; 11 nucleotides agree with TRBD2. The length of the CDR3 is 16 residues. Looked up from germline, CDR1 is SGHNT and CDR2 is YYREEE (reference sequence). The V segment lost 4 bases and the J segment 2 bases; nucleotides outside the gene matches: 6. The CDR3 DNA reads as TGTGCCAGCAGCCCGACTAGCGGGGTGGCCACAGATACGCAGTATTTT. Its protein product is CASSPTSGVATDTQYF. Combining the CDR3 with reference TRBV5-4 and TRBJ2-3 gives the whole variable domain ETGVTQSPTHLIKTRGQQVTLRCSSQSGHNTVSWYQQALGQGPQFIFQYYREEENGRGNFPPRFSGLQFPNYSSELNVNALELDDSALYLCASSPTSGVATDTQYFGPGTRLTVL.

This chain joins TRBV11-2 and TRBJ2-7; 8 nucleotides agree with TRBD1. Germline V lookup: CDR1 SGHAT, CDR2 FQNNGV. V lost 6 bases to trimming and J lost 3 bases; unmatched junction nucleotides: 13. The length of the CDR3 is 16 residues. Here the CDR3 reads CASSRVRGQANYEQYF. The DNA for the CDR3 is TGTGCCAGCAGTCGGGTTAGGGGACAGGCGAACTACGAGCAGTACTTC.

The chain carries TRBV12-3 or TRBV12-4 and TRBJ2-2; D is uncertain. Trimming shortened V by 5 bases and J by 5 bases, and 6 bases separated the two germline ends. The CDR3 runs to 12 residues. The CDR3 DNA sequence: TGTGCCAGCAGTGGCCGGACCGGGGAGCTGTTTTTT. Protein product: CASSGRTGELFF.

The chain uses TRBV6-5 and TRBJ1-5; TRBD1 might be the D (5 bases). CDR3 length: 12 amino acids. Germline CDR1 is MNHEY and CDR2 is SVGAGI. The V and J ends lost 8 bases and 9 bases respectively, with 14 bases between them. CDR3: CASRAWGGPQHF. In DNA form, the CDR3 reads TGTGCCAGCCGGGCTTGGGGGGGGCCCCAGCATTTT.

The J gene is TRBJ1-3, the V gene TRBV7-9; a weak D match, TRBD1 (5 bases). The CDR3 sequence is 14 residues long. V gave up 4 bases and J gave up 4 bases, with 11 bases separating them. Per the germline V gene, CDR1 is SEHNR and CDR2 is FQNEAQ (reference sequence). For the CDR3, the DNA is TGTGCCAGCAGCTCAGGGACCTTCGGAAACACCATATATTTT. Translation: CASSSGTFGNTIYF.

V gene TRBV7-6 combines with J gene TRBJ2-6; D might be TRBD1 (5 bases). Germline CDR1 and CDR2: SGHVS and FNYEAQ. The CDR3 loop spans 21 amino acids. The V gene lost 5 bases and the J gene lost 0 bases, with 26 bases spanning the gap. The CDR3 coding sequence is TGTGCCAGCAGCCAGAGGTCAGGGATCGATTACAAAATCTCTGGGGCCAACGTCCTGACTTTC. It translates to CASSQRSGIDYKISGANVLTF.

V is TRBV5-5 and J is TRBJ2-5, with no clear D. V lost 4 bases and J 2 bases, leaving 12 bases between the germline ends. The CDR3 is 14 amino acids. The germline gives CDR1 SGHKS, CDR2 YYEKEE (reference sequence). CDR3 in amino acids: CASSPNTRQETQYF. The CDR3 DNA reads as TGTGCCAGCAGCCCTAATACACGGCAAGAGACCCAGTACTTC.

The chain combines TRBV4-2 with TRBJ2-7; 7 nucleotides align to TRBD1. CDR1 LGHNA and CDR2 YNFKEQ come from the germline V gene. Germline trimming cut 5 bases from V and 7 bases from J; bases unmatched to any gene: 8. CDR3 length: 13 residues. The CDR3 DNA reads as TGTGCCAGCAGCTCCGACAGGGTGGGGGAGCAGTACTTC. Translation: CASSSDRVGEQYF.

The V call is TRBV6-2 or TRBV6-3, the J call TRBJ2-3, with 12 nucleotides matching TRBD2. Germline V gives CDR1 MNHEY, CDR2 SVGEGT. The trim removed 0 bases at V and 6 bases at J, leaving 4 bases unmatched. This CDR3 comprises 16 residues. The chain's CDR3 is CASSYSRTSGTDTQYF. The CDR3 DNA reads TGTGCCAGCAGTTACTCCCGGACTAGCGGGACTGATACGCAGTATTTT.

The gene calls are TRBV3-1 (or the pseudogene TRBV3-2) and TRBJ2-5; the match to TRBD2 covers 8 bases. CDR3 length: 16 amino acids. The germline V gene has CDR1 LGHDT and CDR2 YNNKEL (reference sequence). J lost 3 bases, V lost 4 bases, and 10 bases had no gene match. The chain's CDR3 is CASSRPAVAGKETQYF. Here the CDR3 DNA reads TGTGCCAGCAGCCGCCCCGCCGTAGCGGGAAAAGAGACCCAGTACTTC.

DNA for the CDR3: TGCGCCAGCAGCCAAGAGACGACAGGGGGTTCACCCCTCCACTTT. It translates to CASSQETTGGSPLHF. The chain joins TRBV4-1 to TRBJ1-6; 9 nucleotides agree with TRBD1. CDR1 and CDR2 from the germline V gene are MGHRA and YSYEKL. This CDR3 is built from 15 residues. The V and J ends lost 0 bases and 9 bases, in that order; junction bases with no gene match: 3.

The CDR3 reads CASSILNRTNTEAFF. CDR3 nucleotide sequence: TGTGCCAGTAGTATACTTAACAGAACAAACACTGAAGCTTTCTTT. The chain joins TRBV19 to TRBJ1-1, with D unresolved. CDR1 is LNHDA, CDR2 SQIVND, per germline (reference sequence). V was trimmed by 2 bases and J by 2 bases, leaving 12 bases between them. The CDR3 extends over 15 amino acids.

The CDR3, as DNA: TGTGCCAGCAGCGTAGAACAGAACTATGGCTACACCTTC. It codes for CASSVEQNYGYTF. The chain carries TRBV9 and TRBJ1-2; D gene ambiguous. V was trimmed by 0 bases and J by 2 bases, leaving 5 bases between them. This CDR3 contains 13 residues. CDR1 and CDR2 (germline): SGDLS, YYNGEE.

Turning to this clone: Other DNA sequences in the sample encode the same CDR3. The chain has TRBV28 and TRBJ2-7; D is perhaps TRBD2 (5 bases). Trimming left V 2 bases short and J 3 bases short, with 5 bases between. In germline, CDR1 is MDHEN, CDR2 SYDVKM. The CDR3 has 12 residues. The CDR3 is CASSLGSYEQYF. In nucleotides, the CDR3 is TGTGCCAGCAGTTTAGGGAGCTACGAGCAGTACTTC. Complete variable domain (other parts from reference TRBV28 and TRBJ2-7): DVKVTQSSRYLVKRTGEKVFLECVQDMDHENMFWYRQDPGLGLRLIYFSYDVKMKEKGDIPEGYSVSREKKERFSLILESASTNQTSMYLCASSLGSYEQYFGPGTRLTVT.

Remarks on this clone: Mismatch with germline at one junction end may stem from a read error. This rearrangement joins TRBV6-1 to TRBJ2-1; D may match TRBD1 or TRBD2 (5 bases each). Germline V gives CDR1 MNHNS, CDR2 SASEGT. This CDR3 contains 12 residues. In DNA form, the CDR3 reads TGTGCCAGCAGTGAAACTCGGGGCGCCGGGCTCTTC. It encodes CASSETRGAGLF.

This clone came up once. The chain combines TRBV28 with TRBJ2-2; 7 nucleotides align to TRBD1. V was pared by 11 bases and J by 6 bases, with 6 bases of the junction left unmatched. This CDR3 has 12 residues. The germline V gene encodes CDR1 MDHEN and CDR2 SYDVKM. The CDR3 nucleotides are TGTGCCGGACAGGAAAGGGCCGGGGAGCTGTTTTTT. Residues: CAGQERAGELFF. Full variable domain (missing parts from reference TRBV28 and TRBJ2-2): DVKVTQSSRYLVKRTGEKVFLECVQDMDHENMFWYRQDPGLGLRLIYFSYDVKMKEKGDIPEGYSVSREKKERFSLILESASTNQTSMYLCAGQERAGELFFGEGSRLTVL.

The rearrangement uses TRBV9 and TRBJ2-1; D gene unclear. Trimming removed 4 bases at V and 7 bases at J, with 18 bases between. Germline V gives CDR1 SGDLS, CDR2 YYNGEE. This CDR3 comprises 15 residues. CDR3 nucleotide sequence: TGTGCCAGCAGCCCGGCCCTCCCTTCGAGGAATGAGCAGTTCTTC. This codes for CASSPALPSRNEQFF.

The J gene is TRBJ1-1, the V gene TRBV5-6; possible D gene TRBD1, 5 bases. Looked up from germline, CDR1 is SGHDT and CDR2 is YYEEEE. This CDR3 has 14 amino acids. Between the trimmed V and J ends, which lost 2 bases and 4 bases, there was a span of 12 bases. Here the CDR3 reads CASSFSGGGTEAFF. The CDR3 DNA is TGTGCCAGCAGCTTTAGCGGGGGGGGCACTGAAGCTTTCTTT.

V and J are TRBV5-1 and TRBJ2-2; D is uncertain. Trimming took off 0 bases at V and 0 bases at J, with 9 bases between the two ends. Looked up from germline, CDR1 is SGHRS and CDR2 is YFSETQ. This CDR3 region has 16 residues. CDR3 amino acids: CASSLGQLTNTGELFF. CDR3 coding DNA: TGCGCCAGCAGCTTGGGGCAACTCACGAACACCGGGGAGCTGTTTTTT. The variable domain in full, completed from reference TRBV5-1 and TRBJ2-2, reads KAGVTQTPRYLIKTRGQQVTLSCSPISGHRSVSWYQQTPGQGLQFLFEYFSETQRNKGNFPGRFSGRQFSNSRSEMNVSTLELGDSALYLCASSLGQLTNTGELFFGEGSRLTVL.

The gene calls are TRBV5-1 and TRBJ2-1; 12 bases are a match to TRBD2. This CDR3 has 18 amino acids. Germline V gene lookup returns CDR1 SGHRS and CDR2 YFSETQ. The J segment lost 3 bases and the V segment lost 4 bases, leaving 11 bases of the junction unmatched. The CDR3 nucleotides read TGCGCCAGCAGCCATACTAGCGGGGGGTTTGGCTTCTACAATGAGCAGTTCTTC. Amino acid sequence: CASSHTSGGFGFYNEQFF.